The subject of this entry is one T cell receptor beta chain. This record belongs to a study of regulatory T cells in long-lasting Graves disease. Study details: The definition of persistent Graves' disease was over 5 years of antithyroid drugs with positive TSH receptor antibodies.

HTBI primers from iRepertoire and Arm-PCR of CDR3 regions yielded the TCR beta libraries. Using its own MiXCR run on the multiplex PCR reads, TCRdb lists one record per CDR3 protein. The table lists approximately 400,000 distinct CDR3 sequences, roughly 20% of them singletons. Time point in this sample: persistent/refractory GD, antithyroid drugs over 5 years with positive TRAb. Isolated PBMC RNA provided the starting material for the TCR library. American Thyroid Association guidelines defined Graves' disease diagnosis. Peripheral blood, at about 9 milliliters, went into EDTA tubes. The CDR3 is made up of 14 amino acids. The germline CDR1 and CDR2 sequences are SGHTA and FQGTGA. The V and J ends lost 3 bases and 7 bases, in that order; junction bases with no gene match: 5.

The source of this sequence is a female donor with Graves disease. The V call is TRBV7-3, the J call TRBJ1-1, with TRBD1 matching 10 bases. The sequenced sample was peripheral blood mononuclear cells (PBMCs), obtained when the disease was refractory, from a patient treated with antithyroid drugs. The CDR3 sequence is CASSLTGGWDEAFF. The CDR3 DNA is TGTGCCAGCAGCTTGACAGGGGGCTGGGATGAAGCTTTCTTT.